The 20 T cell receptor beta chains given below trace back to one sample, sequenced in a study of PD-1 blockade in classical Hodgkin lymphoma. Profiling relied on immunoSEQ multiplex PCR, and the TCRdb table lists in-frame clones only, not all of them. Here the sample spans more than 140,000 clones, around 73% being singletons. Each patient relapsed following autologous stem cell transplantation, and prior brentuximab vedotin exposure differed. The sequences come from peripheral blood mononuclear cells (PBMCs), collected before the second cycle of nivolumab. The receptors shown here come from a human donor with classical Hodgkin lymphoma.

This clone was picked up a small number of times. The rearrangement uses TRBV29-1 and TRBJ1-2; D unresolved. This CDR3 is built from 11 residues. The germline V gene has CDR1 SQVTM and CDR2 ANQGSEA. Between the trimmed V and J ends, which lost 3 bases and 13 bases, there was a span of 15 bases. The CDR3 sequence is CSVEYKWERTF. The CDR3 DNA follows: TGCAGCGTTGAGTATAAATGGGAACGCACCTTC.

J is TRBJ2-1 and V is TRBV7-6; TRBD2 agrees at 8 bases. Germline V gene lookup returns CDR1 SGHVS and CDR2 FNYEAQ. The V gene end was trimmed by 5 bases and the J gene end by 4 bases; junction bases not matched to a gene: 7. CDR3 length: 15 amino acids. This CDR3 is CASSQGGTRYNEQFF. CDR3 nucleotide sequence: TGTGCCAGCAGCCAAGGAGGGACTAGATACAATGAGCAGTTCTTC.

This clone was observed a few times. The CDR3 spells CASSPSSGIDNEQFF. CDR3 nucleotides: TGCGCCAGCAGCCCCTCTAGCGGGATAGACAATGAGCAGTTCTTC. V is TRBV4-3 and J is TRBJ2-1, with 9 bases identical to TRBD2. CDR1 LGHNA and CDR2 YSLEER come from the germline V gene. Germline trimming cut 4 bases from V and 5 bases from J; bases unmatched to any gene: 6. The CDR3 covers 15 residues.

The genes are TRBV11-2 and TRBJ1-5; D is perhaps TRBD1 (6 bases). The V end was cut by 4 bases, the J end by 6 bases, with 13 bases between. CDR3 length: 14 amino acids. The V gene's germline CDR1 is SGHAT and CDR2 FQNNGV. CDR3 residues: CASSSQQTGQPQHF. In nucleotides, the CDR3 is TGTGCCAGCAGCTCCCAACAGACAGGTCAGCCCCAGCATTTT.

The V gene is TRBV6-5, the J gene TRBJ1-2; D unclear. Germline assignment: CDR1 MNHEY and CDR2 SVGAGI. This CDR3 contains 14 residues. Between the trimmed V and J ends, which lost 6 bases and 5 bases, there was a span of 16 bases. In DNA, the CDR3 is TGTGCCAGCAGGGAGACCTACGGAGGGTATGGCTACACCTTC. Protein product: CASRETYGGYGYTF.

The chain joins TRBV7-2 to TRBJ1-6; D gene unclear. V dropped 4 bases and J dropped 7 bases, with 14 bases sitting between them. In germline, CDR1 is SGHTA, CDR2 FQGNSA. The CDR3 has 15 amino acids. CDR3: CASSYAALANSPLHF. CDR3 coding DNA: TGTGCCAGCAGCTACGCGGCCCTAGCCAATTCACCCCTCCACTTT.

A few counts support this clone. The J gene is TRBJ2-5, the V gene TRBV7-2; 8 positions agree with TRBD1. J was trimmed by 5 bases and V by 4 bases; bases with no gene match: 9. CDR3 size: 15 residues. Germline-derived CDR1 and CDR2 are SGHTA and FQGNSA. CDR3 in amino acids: CASSSPKQGAETQYF. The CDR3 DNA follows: TGTGCCAGCAGCTCCCCAAAGCAGGGGGCTGAGACCCAGTACTTC.

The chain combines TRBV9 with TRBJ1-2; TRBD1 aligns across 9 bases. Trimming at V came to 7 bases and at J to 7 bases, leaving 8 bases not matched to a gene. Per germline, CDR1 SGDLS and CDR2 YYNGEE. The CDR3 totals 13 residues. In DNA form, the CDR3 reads TGTGCCAGCGCCTCACAGGGGGCCTTTGGCTACACCTTC. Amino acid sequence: CASASQGAFGYTF.

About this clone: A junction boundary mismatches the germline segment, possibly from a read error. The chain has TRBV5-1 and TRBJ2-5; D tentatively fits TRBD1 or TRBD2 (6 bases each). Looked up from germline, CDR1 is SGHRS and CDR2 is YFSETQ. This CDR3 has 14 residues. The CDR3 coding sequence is TGTGCCAGCAGCTCGGTCGGGGGCGAGGAGACCCAGTACTTC. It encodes CASSSVGGEETQYF.

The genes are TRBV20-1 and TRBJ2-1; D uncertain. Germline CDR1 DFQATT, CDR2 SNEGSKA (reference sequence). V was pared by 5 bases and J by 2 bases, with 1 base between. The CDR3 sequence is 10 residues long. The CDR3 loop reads CSAPYNEQFF. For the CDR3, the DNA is TGCAGTGCTCCCTACAATGAGCAGTTCTTC.

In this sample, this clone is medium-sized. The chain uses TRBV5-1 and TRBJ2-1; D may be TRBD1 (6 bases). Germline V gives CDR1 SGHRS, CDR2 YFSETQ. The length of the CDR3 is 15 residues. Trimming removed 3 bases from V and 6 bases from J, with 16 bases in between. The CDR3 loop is CASSSTGSTANEQFF. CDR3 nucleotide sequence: TGCGCCAGCAGCTCGACAGGTTCCACGGCCAATGAGCAGTTCTTC.

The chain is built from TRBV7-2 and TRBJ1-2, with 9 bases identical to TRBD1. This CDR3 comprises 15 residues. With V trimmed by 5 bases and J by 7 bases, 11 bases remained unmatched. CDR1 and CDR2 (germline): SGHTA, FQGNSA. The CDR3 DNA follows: TGTGCCAGCAGCAACTGGGGACAGGGTCTAGGTGGCTACACCTTC. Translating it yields CASSNWGQGLGGYTF. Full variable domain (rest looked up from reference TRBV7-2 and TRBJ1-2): GAGVSQSPSNKVTEKGKDVELRCDPISGHTALYWYRQSLGQGLEFLIYFQGNSAPDKSGLPSDRFSAERTGGSVSTLTIQRTQQEDSAVYLCASSNWGQGLGGYTFGSGTRLTVV.

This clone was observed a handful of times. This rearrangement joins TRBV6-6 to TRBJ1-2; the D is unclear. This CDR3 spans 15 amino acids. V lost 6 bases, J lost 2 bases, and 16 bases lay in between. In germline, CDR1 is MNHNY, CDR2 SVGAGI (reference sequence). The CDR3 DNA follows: TGTGCCAGCAGGCCACCGACGACGGGGAACTATGGCTACACCTTC. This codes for CASRPPTTGNYGYTF.

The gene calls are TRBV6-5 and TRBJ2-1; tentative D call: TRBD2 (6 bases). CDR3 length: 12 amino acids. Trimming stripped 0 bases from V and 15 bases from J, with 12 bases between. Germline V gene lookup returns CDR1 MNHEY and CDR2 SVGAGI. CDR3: CASSYSGQRVFF. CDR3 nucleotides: TGTGCCAGCAGTTACTCCGGCCAGCGGGTGTTCTTC.

In DNA form, the CDR3 reads TGTGCCAGCAGGGACATTGGAAACACCATATATTTT. Amino acid sequence: CASRDIGNTIYF. The chain is built from TRBV28 and TRBJ1-3; weak D call: TRBD1 (5 bases). The CDR3 is 12 residues long. V lost 6 bases and J lost 3, with 6 bases in between. Germline V gene data show CDR1 as MDHEN and CDR2 as SYDVKM.

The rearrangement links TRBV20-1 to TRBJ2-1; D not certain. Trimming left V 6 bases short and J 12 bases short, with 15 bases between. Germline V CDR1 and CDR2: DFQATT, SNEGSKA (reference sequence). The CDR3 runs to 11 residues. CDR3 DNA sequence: TGCAGTGCCTCGCGAGGAATGACGCAGTTCTTC. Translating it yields CSASRGMTQFF.

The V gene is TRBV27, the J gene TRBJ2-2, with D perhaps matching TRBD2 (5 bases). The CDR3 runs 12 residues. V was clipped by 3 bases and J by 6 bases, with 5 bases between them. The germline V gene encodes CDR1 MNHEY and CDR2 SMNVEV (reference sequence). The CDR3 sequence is CASSLEAGELFF. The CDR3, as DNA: TGTGCCAGCAGTTTGGAGGCCGGGGAGCTGTTTTTT.

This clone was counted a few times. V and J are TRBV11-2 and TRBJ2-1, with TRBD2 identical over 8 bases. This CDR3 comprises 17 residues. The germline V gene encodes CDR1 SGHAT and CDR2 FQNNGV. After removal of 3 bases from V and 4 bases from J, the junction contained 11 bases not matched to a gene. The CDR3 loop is CASSLKRGGLLYNEQFF. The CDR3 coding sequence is TGTGCCAGCAGCTTGAAACGGGGGGGCCTCTTGTACAATGAGCAGTTCTTC. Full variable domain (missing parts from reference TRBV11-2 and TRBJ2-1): EAGVAQSPRYKIIEKRQSVAFWCNPISGHATLYWYQQILGQGPKLLIQFQNNGVVDDSQLPKDRFSAERLKGVDSTLKIQPAKLEDSAVYLCASSLKRGGLLYNEQFFGPGTRLTVL.

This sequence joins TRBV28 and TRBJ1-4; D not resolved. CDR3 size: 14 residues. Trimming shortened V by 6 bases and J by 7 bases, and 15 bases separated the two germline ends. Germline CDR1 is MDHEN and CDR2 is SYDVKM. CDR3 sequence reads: CASSRTATGEKLFF. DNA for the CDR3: TGTGCCAGCAGCAGGACCGCTACGGGTGAAAAACTGTTTTTT.

The chain's CDR3 is CASSPGTPHQPQHF. Written as DNA, the CDR3 is TGTGCCAGCAGCCCCGGGACACCCCATCAGCCCCAGCATTTT. This chain links TRBV11-2 with TRBJ1-5; D possibly corresponds to TRBD1 (6 bases). CDR3 length equals 14 residues. V lost 5 bases and J lost 5, with 13 bases in between. Germline CDR1 is SGHAT and CDR2 is FQNNGV.